The rows below give T cell receptor beta chains drawn from one sample of a study of blood T cell repertoires in COVID-19. The method was immunoSEQ multiplex PCR; TCRdb's version includes in-frame clones alone and lacks a portion of them. The sample contains approximately 200,000 clones, 70% to 80% of which appear only once. Sequencing was done on a sample of peripheral blood. Receptors were obtained from a woman aged 50 to 60 with acute or convalescent COVID-19. CDR3s include the opening cysteine and the closing phenylalanine or tryptophan. The D gene is left open where the match is weak. Not all rows give a size; the values are once, few, many and, for expanded clones, a class.

abundance	d_gene	v_gene	j_gene	CDR3nt	CDR3aa
once	TRBD2	TRBV28	TRBJ2-7	TGTGCCAGCAGATATAGCGGGGTTAGGAACGAGCAGTACTTC	CASRYSGVRNEQYF
-	TRBD1	TRBV7-2	TRBJ2-1	TGTGCCAGCAGCGGGGACAGGGGGCGCGATGAGCAGTTCTTC	CASSGDRGRDEQFF
-	TRBD2	TRBV18	TRBJ2-1	TGTGCCAGCTCACCAGGTCTAGCGGCCCTCAATGAGCAGTTCTTC	CASSPGLAALNEQFF
-	TRBD1	TRBV11-2	TRBJ1-3	TGTGCCAGCAGCCGGACAGGGAAAGGAAACACCATATATTTT	CASSRTGKGNTIYF
-	-	TRBV2	TRBJ2-7	TGTGCCAGCAGCCGGGAGGGGACAGGGATCGTCTTCTACGAGCAGTACTTC	CASSREGTGIVFYEQYF
-	-	TRBV7-2	TRBJ2-7	TGTGCCAGCAGCAGTTCCCTGACAGACTACGAGCAGTACTTC	CASSSSLTDYEQYF
-	-	TRBV18	TRBJ1-2	TGTGCCAGCTCCGGTCAGGCTCTTGGCTACACCTTC	CASSGQALGYTF
-	TRBD1	TRBV7-8	TRBJ2-2	TGTGCCAGCAGCCAGACAGGGGGGTACACCGGGGAGCTGTTTTTT	CASSQTGGYTGELFF
few	-	TRBV12-3/TRBV12-4	TRBJ1-2	TGTGCCAGCAGTATCGGGGGCTATGGCTACACCTTC	CASSIGGYGYTF
-	-	TRBV14	TRBJ1-5	TGTGCCAGCAGCCAAGATGGAGGACAGCCCCAGCATTTT	CASSQDGGQPQHF
-	TRBD2	TRBV28	TRBJ2-7	TGTGCCATTCGACCGGGACTAGCGGGATACGAGCAGTACTTC	CAIRPGLAGYEQYF
-	-	TRBV18	TRBJ2-7	TGTGCCAGCTCGGAGCTCTACTACGAGCAGTACTTC	CASSELYYEQYF
-	TRBD1	TRBV9	TRBJ1-2	TGTGCCAGCAGCGTATGGGCCGAGCCGGGACAGGGAGATGGCTACACCTTC	CASSVWAEPGQGDGYTF
few	TRBD1	TRBV5-1	TRBJ2-1	TGCGCCAGTACAGGGGTATCCTACAATGAGCAGTTCTTC	CASTGVSYNEQFF
-	-	TRBV5-4	TRBJ1-2	TGTGCCAGCAGCTTGGTCGAACGGGGCTACACCTTC	CASSLVERGYTF
-	TRBD1	TRBV12-3/TRBV12-4	TRBJ1-6	TGTGCCAGCAGACGGACAGGGAATTCACCCCTCCACTTT	CASRRTGNSPLHF
few	TRBD1	TRBV28	TRBJ1-4	TGTGCCAGCAGTCTCCGACAGGGGTTGAGTGAAAAACTGTTTTTT	CASSLRQGLSEKLFF
-	-	TRBV2	TRBJ1-2	TGTGCCAGCAGTCCCCCCGGGACATTGTACTTGGAGGGCTACACCTTC	CASSPPGTLYLEGYTF
few	-	TRBV28	TRBJ1-6	TGTGCCAGCAGTCGTCCCTTTAGACCGGGAGCGGATTCACCCCTCCACTTT	CASSRPFRPGADSPLHF
-	-	TRBV6-2/TRBV6-3	TRBJ1-2	TGTGCCAGCAGCCAGCCACGTGCGAACTATGGCTACACCTTC	CASSQPRANYGYTF
-	TRBD2	TRBV27	TRBJ2-1	TGTGCCAGCAGTTTACGGGGACTAGCGGGAGTCCACTCCTACAATGAGCAGTTCTTC	CASSLRGLAGVHSYNEQFF
few	TRBD2	TRBV28	TRBJ2-7	TGTGCCAGCAGGGGAGGGTACGAGCAGTACTTC	CASRGGYEQYF
-	-	TRBV7-2	TRBJ2-7	TGTGCCAGCAGCTTGGGTAGTCGGGGTATCTACGAGCAGTACTTC	CASSLGSRGIYEQYF
-	TRBD2	TRBV6-2/TRBV6-3	TRBJ2-7	TGTGCCAGCAGTGAGTTGGGCGGGAGCACCTACGAGCAGTACTTC	CASSELGGSTYEQYF
-	-	TRBV7-8	TRBJ2-3	TGTGCCAGCACCCTTAGACGCAGGGGCGATACGCAGTATTTT	CASTLRRRGDTQYF
medium-sized	TRBD2	TRBV24-1	TRBJ2-1	TGTGCCACCAGTGACACAACTAGCGGGGGCCCCAATGAGCAGTTCTTC	CATSDTTSGGPNEQFF
-	TRBD1	TRBV12-5	TRBJ1-2	TGTGCTAGTGGTTCACGGGACAGGTCAAAGGGCTACACCTTC	CASGSRDRSKGYTF
-	-	TRBV6-5	TRBJ2-7	TGTGCCAGCACAACCCTGGGGGGATACGAGCAGTACTTC	CASTTLGGYEQYF
-	-	TRBV10-2	TRBJ2-3	TGCGCCAGCAGTCTACCGGGAGCGACCTCAGCAGATACGCAGTATTTT	CASSLPGATSADTQYF
-	TRBD1	TRBV27	TRBJ1-2	TGTGCCAGCCGGAGGGGGCTTTGGTATGGCTACACCTTC	CASRRGLWYGYTF
-	-	TRBV5-6	TRBJ2-1	TGTGCCAGCAGCTTGGACGGGGGGCGGATCTACAATGAGCAGTTCTTC	CASSLDGGRIYNEQFF
-	-	TRBV4-2	TRBJ2-7	TGTGCCAGCAGGCAACGCGGGGTTGAGGGCCTCGAGCAGTACTTC	CASRQRGVEGLEQYF
-	-	TRBV18	TRBJ1-5	TGTGCCAGCTCACAGTCAGGGCAGGGGCAGCCCCAGCATTTT	CASSQSGQGQPQHF
-	TRBD2	TRBV30	TRBJ2-1	TGTGCCTGGAGGACCCCGGCGGGGGGCAATGAGCAGTTCTTC	CAWRTPAGGNEQFF
-	TRBD1	TRBV14	TRBJ1-1	TGTGCCAGCAGCCTTTTGGCGGGACAGGGGGCACCTGAAGCTTTCTTT	CASSLLAGQGAPEAFF
-	TRBD2	TRBV7-8	TRBJ2-1	TGTGCCAGCAGCTTGACTAGCGGCAATACTTACAATGAGCAGTTCTTC	CASSLTSGNTYNEQFF
few	-	TRBV5-1	TRBJ2-7	TGCGCCAGCAGCTTGGAGAGCGGATACGAGCAGTACTTC	CASSLESGYEQYF
-	-	TRBV6-6	TRBJ1-5	TGTGCCAGCAGTCCTCCTAATCAGCCCCAGCATTTT	CASSPPNQPQHF
-	TRBD1	TRBV3-1/TRBV3-2	TRBJ1-1	TGTGCCAGCAGCCAAGCCAGGGGGACCACTGAAGCTTTCTTT	CASSQARGTTEAFF
few	TRBD2	TRBV2	TRBJ2-7	TGTGCCAGCGGCCCGGAAGCGGGAGACTCCTACGAGCAGTACTTC	CASGPEAGDSYEQYF
-	-	TRBV6-1	TRBJ2-7	TGTGCCAGCAGTGAACACCGACAGCAGACCGAGCAGTACTTC	CASSEHRQQTEQYF